A selection of T cell receptor beta chains follows, all from one sample in a study of shared clonotypes between healthy human individuals. The method was immunoSEQ multiplex PCR; TCRdb's version includes in-frame clones alone and lacks a portion of them. The repertoire consists of about 1 million clones, with under 80% occurring once and the leading ten covering about 1.5%. Sequenced input: memory CD4+ T cells sorted from blood. These receptors were taken from a man younger than 35 in good health. Both conserved end residues are part of each CDR3. The D gene is left open where the match is weak. The size entry is marked missing in some rows and otherwise reads once, few, many or a size class.

TRBV10-3	few	-	TRBJ1-5	TGTGCCATCCAATTCGGATCCAATCAGCCCCAGCATTTT	CAIQFGSNQPQHF
TRBV2	-	-	TRBJ1-6	TGTGCCAGCGGAGGGGGGGCGACGAGCTCCTATAATTCACCCCTCCACTTT	CASGGGATSSYNSPLHF
TRBV7-8	few	TRBD1	TRBJ1-2	TGTGCCAGCAGCTTGACAGGTCAGGGGGGCTATGGCTACACCTTC	CASSLTGQGGYGYTF
TRBV7-9	-	TRBD1	TRBJ2-3	TGTGCCAGCAGCCGACGGACCGGGACAGGCAGCACAGATACGCAGTATTTT	CASSRRTGTGSTDTQYF
TRBV2	-	TRBD2	TRBJ2-3	TGTGCCAGCGGAGGCAGACTAGCGGGAGGAAAAGATACGCAGTATTTT	CASGGRLAGGKDTQYF
TRBV30	-	TRBD2	TRBJ2-3	TGTGCCTGGGGCGGGGGGGCCGATACGCAGTATTTT	CAWGGGADTQYF
TRBV11-2	-	TRBD1	TRBJ2-7	TGTGCCAGCAGCTTAACGGACAGGGGGCCCTACGAGCAGTACTTC	CASSLTDRGPYEQYF
TRBV6-5	few	TRBD2	TRBJ2-7	TGTGCCAGCGCGGGCGGGAGGGCCAGAAACGAGCAGTACTTC	CASAGGRARNEQYF
TRBV6-1	-	-	TRBJ1-1	TGTGCCAGCAGTGAGGTTAACACTGAAGCTTTCTTT	CASSEVNTEAFF
TRBV5-6	once	TRBD1	TRBJ1-2	TGTGCCAGCAGTAGGGACAGGGCTAACTATGGCTACACCTTC	CASSRDRANYGYTF
TRBV30	few	-	TRBJ1-1	TGTGCCTGGACGGACAACACCGGGACTAGAGCTTTCTTT	CAWTDNTGTRAFF
TRBV21-1	-	-	TRBJ2-4	TGTGCCAGCAGCAAAGCGAACCTTAGCAACAAAAACATTCAGTACTTC	CASSKANLSNKNIQYF
TRBV5-6	-	TRBD1	TRBJ2-3	TGTGCCAGCAGGAGAACAGGGGGCCAGATCACAGATACGCAGTATTTT	CASRRTGGQITDTQYF
TRBV19	-	-	TRBJ1-5	TGTGCCAGTAGTATGCTAGAGCTTCGGAATCAGCCCCAGCATTTT	CASSMLELRNQPQHF
TRBV9	few	TRBD2	TRBJ2-2	TGTGCCAGCAGCGTAGCAAGCGGGGGGCTGCTGAACACCGGGGAGCTGTTTTTT	CASSVASGGLLNTGELFF
TRBV5-4	-	-	TRBJ2-6	TGTGCCAGCAGTTTGAAATCTGGGGCCAACGTCCTGACTTTC	CASSLKSGANVLTF
TRBV5-1	-	TRBD1	TRBJ2-1	TGCGCCAGCAGCTGGACGACAGGGAGATACAATGAGCAGTTCTTC	CASSWTTGRYNEQFF
TRBV11-2	-	-	TRBJ2-7	TGTGCCAGCAGCTTAGCGCCCGGGACCACCTACGAGCAGTACTTC	CASSLAPGTTYEQYF
TRBV28	-	TRBD1	TRBJ2-7	TGTGCCAGCAGCCCCAAGACAGGGCATGTTTACGAGCAGTACTTC	CASSPKTGHVYEQYF
TRBV5-1	-	TRBD2	TRBJ2-3	TGCGCCAGCAGCTTTGGACTAGCGGCCGGGGATACGCAGTATTTT	CASSFGLAAGDTQYF
TRBV5-1	-	TRBD1	TRBJ1-5	TGCGCCAGCAGCTTAGGGACAGGGTTAAATCAGCCCCAGCATTTT	CASSLGTGLNQPQHF
TRBV11-2	-	TRBD1	TRBJ1-1	TGTGCCAGCAGCTTAGCACAGGGGGCGACTGAAGCTTTCTTT	CASSLAQGATEAFF
TRBV2	-	-	TRBJ1-2	TGTGCCAGCAGTAGAGACAGGTACTCCTATGGCTACACCTTC	CASSRDRYSYGYTF
TRBV6-1	-	-	TRBJ1-1	TGTGCCAGCAGTGAAGTGGGGTACCGGGGGGCTTTCTTT	CASSEVGYRGAFF
TRBV6-1	-	TRBD2	TRBJ2-1	TGTGCCAGCAGTGAAGCGAAGCGGGGGGGCCGTTTCGATGAGCAGTTCTTC	CASSEAKRGGRFDEQFF
TRBV5-6	-	-	TRBJ2-1	TGTGCCAGCAGCTGGGGGCACAGGAGCTCCTACAATGAGCAGTTCTTC	CASSWGHRSSYNEQFF
TRBV28	-	-	TRBJ1-2	TGTGCCAGCAGTTTTCCTATCTCAAACTATGGCTACACCTTC	CASSFPISNYGYTF
TRBV5-1	-	-	TRBJ2-7	TGCGCCAGCAGCGCCTCCGGGATGCCTCTGAGCTACGAGCAGTACTTC	CASSASGMPLSYEQYF